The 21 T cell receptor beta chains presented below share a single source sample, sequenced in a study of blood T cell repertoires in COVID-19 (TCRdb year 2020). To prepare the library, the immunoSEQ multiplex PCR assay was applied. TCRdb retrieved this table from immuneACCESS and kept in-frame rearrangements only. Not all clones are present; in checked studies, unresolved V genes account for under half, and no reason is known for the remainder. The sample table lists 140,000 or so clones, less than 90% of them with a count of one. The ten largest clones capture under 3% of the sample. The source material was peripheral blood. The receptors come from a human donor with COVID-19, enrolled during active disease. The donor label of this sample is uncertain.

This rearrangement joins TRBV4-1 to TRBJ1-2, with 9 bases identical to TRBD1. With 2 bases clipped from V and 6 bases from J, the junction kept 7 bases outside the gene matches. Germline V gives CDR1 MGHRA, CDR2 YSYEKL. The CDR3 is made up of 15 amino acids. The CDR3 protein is CASSQPGTGRNGYTF. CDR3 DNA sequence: TGCGCCAGCAGCCAACCCGGGACAGGGCGGAATGGCTACACCTTC.

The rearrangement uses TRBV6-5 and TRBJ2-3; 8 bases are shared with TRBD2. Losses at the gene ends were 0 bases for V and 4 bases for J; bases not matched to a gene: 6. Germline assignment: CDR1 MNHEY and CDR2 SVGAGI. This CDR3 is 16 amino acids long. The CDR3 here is CASSYSTGGGADTQYF. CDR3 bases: TGTGCCAGCAGTTACTCGACCGGGGGGGGCGCAGATACGCAGTATTTT.

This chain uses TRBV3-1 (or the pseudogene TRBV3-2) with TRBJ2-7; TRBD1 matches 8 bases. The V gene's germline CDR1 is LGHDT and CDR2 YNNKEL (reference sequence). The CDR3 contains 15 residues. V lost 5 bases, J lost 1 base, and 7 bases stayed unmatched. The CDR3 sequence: CASSSTGENSYEQYF. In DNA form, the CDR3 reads TGTGCCAGCAGCTCGACAGGGGAGAATTCCTACGAGCAGTACTTC.

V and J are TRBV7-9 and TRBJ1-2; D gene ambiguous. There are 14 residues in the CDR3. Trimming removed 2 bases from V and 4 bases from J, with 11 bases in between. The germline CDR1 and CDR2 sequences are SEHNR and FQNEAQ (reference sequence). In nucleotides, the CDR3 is TGTGCCAGCAGCTTATCCCTCGGTACCTATGGCTACACCTTC. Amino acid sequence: CASSLSLGTYGYTF.

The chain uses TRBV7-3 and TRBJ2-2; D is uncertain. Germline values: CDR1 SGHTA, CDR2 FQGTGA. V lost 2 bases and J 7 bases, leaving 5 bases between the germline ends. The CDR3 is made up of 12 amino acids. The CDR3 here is CASSLVNGELFF. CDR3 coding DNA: TGTGCCAGCAGCTTAGTAAACGGGGAGCTGTTTTTT.

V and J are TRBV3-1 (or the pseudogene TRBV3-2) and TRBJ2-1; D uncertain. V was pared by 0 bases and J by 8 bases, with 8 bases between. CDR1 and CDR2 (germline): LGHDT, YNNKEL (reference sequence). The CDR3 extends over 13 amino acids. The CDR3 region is CASSQEWPDEQFF. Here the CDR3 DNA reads TGTGCCAGCAGCCAAGAATGGCCCGATGAGCAGTTCTTC.

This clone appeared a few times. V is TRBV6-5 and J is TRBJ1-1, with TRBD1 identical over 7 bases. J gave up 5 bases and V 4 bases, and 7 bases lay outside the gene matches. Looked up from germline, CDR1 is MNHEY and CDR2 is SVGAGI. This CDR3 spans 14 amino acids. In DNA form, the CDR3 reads TGTGCCAGCAGTTGGCAGGGGGTTGGTACTGAAGCTTTCTTT. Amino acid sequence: CASSWQGVGTEAFF.

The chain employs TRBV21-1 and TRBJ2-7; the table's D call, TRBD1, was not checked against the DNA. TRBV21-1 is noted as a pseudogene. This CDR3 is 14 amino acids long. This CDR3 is CANSLGTGDCEQYF. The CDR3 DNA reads TGTGCCAACTCACTCGGGACAGGGGATTGCGAGCAGTACTTC.

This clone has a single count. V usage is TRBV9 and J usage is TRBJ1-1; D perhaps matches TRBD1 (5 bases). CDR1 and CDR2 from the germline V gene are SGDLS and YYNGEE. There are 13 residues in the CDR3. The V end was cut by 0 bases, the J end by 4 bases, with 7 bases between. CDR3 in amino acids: CASSVGGFTEAFF. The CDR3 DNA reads TGTGCCAGCAGCGTAGGGGGCTTCACTGAAGCTTTCTTT.

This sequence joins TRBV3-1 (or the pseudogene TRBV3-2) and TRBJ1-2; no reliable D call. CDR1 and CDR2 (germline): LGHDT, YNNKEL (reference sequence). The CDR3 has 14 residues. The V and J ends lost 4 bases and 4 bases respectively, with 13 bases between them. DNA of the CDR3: TGTGCCAGCAGCCGAGGGAGGGATGGCTATGGCTACACCTTC. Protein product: CASSRGRDGYGYTF.

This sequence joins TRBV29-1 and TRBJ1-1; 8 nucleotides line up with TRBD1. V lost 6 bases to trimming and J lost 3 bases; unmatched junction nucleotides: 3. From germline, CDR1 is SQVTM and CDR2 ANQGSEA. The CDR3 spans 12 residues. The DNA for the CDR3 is TGCAGCGTCGGACAGGGTCACACTGAAGCTTTCTTT. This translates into CSVGQGHTEAFF. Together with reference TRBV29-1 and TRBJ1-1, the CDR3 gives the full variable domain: SAVISQKPSRDICQRGTSLTIQCQVDSQVTMMFWYRQQPGQSLTLIATANQGSEATYESGFVIDKFPISRPNLTFSTLTVSNMSPEDSSIYLCSVGQGHTEAFFGQGTRLTVV.

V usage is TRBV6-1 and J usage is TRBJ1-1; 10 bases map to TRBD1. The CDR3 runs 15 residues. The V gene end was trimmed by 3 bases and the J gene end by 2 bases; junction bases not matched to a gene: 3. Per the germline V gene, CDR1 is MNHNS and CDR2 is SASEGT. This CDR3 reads CASSDRTGGNTEAFF. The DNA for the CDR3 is TGTGCCAGCAGTGACCGGACAGGGGGAAACACTGAAGCTTTCTTT.

CDR3 DNA sequence: TGTGCCAGCAGCCCTCGGACTAGCGGGTTCACAGATACGCAGTATTTT. As protein: CASSPRTSGFTDTQYF. The chain couples TRBV7-2 to TRBJ2-3, with 11 nucleotides matching TRBD2. V dropped 5 bases and J dropped 2; count of bases not matched to a gene: 6. Germline loops: CDR1 SGHTA, CDR2 FQGNSA. The CDR3 sequence is 16 residues long.

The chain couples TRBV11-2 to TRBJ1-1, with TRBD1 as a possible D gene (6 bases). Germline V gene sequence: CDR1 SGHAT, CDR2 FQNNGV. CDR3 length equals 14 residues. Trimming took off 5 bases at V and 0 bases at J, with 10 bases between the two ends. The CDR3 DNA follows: TGTGCCAGCAGCAAAACAGGGTTGAACACTGAAGCTTTCTTT. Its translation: CASSKTGLNTEAFF.

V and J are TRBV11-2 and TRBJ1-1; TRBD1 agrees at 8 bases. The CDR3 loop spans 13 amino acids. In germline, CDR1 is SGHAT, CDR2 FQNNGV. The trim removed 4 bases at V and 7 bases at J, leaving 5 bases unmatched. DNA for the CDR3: TGTGCCAGCAGCTCAATCGGACAGGGTGAAGCTTTCTTT. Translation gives CASSSIGQGEAFF.

The CDR3, as DNA: TGTGCCAGCAACACCCTCTCTGGGGCCAACGTCCTGACTTTC. Protein: CASNTLSGANVLTF. The chain recombines TRBV6-5 with TRBJ2-6; D unresolved. The CDR3 contains 14 residues. Germline CDR1 reads MNHEY; CDR2 reads SVGAGI. The V and J ends lost 7 bases and 0 bases respectively, with 7 bases between them.

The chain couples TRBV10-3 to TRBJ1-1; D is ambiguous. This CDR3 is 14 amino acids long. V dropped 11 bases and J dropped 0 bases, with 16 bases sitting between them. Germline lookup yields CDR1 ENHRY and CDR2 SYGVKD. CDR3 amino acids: CASSGRLMNTEAFF. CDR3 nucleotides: TGTGCCTCATCGGGGAGGCTTATGAACACTGAAGCTTTCTTT.

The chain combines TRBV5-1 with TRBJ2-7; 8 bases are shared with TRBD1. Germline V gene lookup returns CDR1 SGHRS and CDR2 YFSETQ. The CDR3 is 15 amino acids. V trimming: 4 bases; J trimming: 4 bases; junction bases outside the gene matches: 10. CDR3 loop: CASSPGAGGLYEQYF. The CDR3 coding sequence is TGCGCCAGCAGCCCGGGGGCAGGGGGCCTGTACGAGCAGTACTTC.

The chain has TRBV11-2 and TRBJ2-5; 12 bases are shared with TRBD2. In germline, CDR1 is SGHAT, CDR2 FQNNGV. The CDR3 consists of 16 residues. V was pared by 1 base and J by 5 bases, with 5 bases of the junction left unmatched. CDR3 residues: CASSLASTSGRETQYF. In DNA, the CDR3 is TGTGCCAGCAGCTTAGCCTCCACTAGCGGGAGGGAGACCCAGTACTTC.

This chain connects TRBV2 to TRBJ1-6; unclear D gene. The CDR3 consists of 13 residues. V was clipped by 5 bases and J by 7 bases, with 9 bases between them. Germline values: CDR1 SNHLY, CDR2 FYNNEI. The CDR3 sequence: CASSLQTNSPLHF. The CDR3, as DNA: TGTGCCAGCAGTCTACAGACCAATTCACCCCTCCACTTT. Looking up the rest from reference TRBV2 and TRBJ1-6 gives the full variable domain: EPEVTQTPSHQVTQMGQEVILRCVPISNHLYFYWYRQILGQKVEFLVSFYNNEISEKSEIFDDQFSVERPDGSNFTLKIRSTKLEDSAMYFCASSLQTNSPLHFGNGTRLTVT.

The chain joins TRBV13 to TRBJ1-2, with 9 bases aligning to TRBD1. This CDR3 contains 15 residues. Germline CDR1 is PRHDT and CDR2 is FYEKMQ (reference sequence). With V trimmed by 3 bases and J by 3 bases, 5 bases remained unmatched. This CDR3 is CASSLGDRVDYGYTF. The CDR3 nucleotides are TGTGCCAGCAGCTTGGGGGACAGGGTTGACTATGGCTACACCTTC. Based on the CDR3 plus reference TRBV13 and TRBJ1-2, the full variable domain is AAGVIQSPRHLIKEKRETATLKCYPIPRHDTVYWYQQGPGQDPQFLISFYEKMQSDKGSIPDRFSAQQFSDYHSELNMSSLELGDSALYFCASSLGDRVDYGYTFGSGTRLTVV.